This is a list of T cell receptor beta chains from one sample in a study of cytomegalovirus exposure and HLA in healthy donors. Produced via immunoSEQ multiplex PCR; TCRdb's table is partial and in-frame only. With roughly 120,000 clones in the sample, the ten largest clones hold around 2.9%. Material for sequencing was PBMCs. These receptors all stem from a man aged 30 to 39 in good health and CMV-seronegative. CDR3s include the opening cysteine and the closing phenylalanine or tryptophan. The D gene is left open where the match is weak.

CDR3 | DNA | V | D | J
CATSRDGGGYGYTF | TGTGCCACCAGCAGAGATGGAGGCGGGTATGGCTACACCTTC | TRBV15 | - | TRBJ1-2
CASPAEGTYEQYF | TGTGCCAGCCCAGCGGAAGGAACCTACGAGCAGTACTTC | TRBV6-1 | - | TRBJ2-7
CSVQGRNSGNTIYF | TGCAGCGTTCAGGGGAGAAACTCTGGAAACACCATATATTTT | TRBV29-1 | - | TRBJ1-3
CASSSARGREETQYF | TGTGCCAGTAGTTCTGCTCGGGGGAGGGAAGAGACCCAGTACTTC | TRBV19 | TRBD2 | TRBJ2-5
CAWEGQGVDGYGYTF | TGTGCCTGGGAGGGACAGGGGGTAGATGGCTATGGCTACACCTTC | TRBV30 | TRBD1 | TRBJ1-2
CASRDSLAYNEQFF | TGTGCCAGCAGGGACAGCCTGGCCTACAATGAGCAGTTCTTC | TRBV27 | - | TRBJ2-1
CASSPPLGSHFSYEQYF | TGTGCCAGCAGCCCGCCCCTGGGCTCCCATTTCTCCTACGAGCAGTACTTC | TRBV11-2 | - | TRBJ2-7
CASSTQQVWNTEAFF | TGTGCCAGCAGCACCCAACAGGTTTGGAACACCGAAGCTTTCTTT | TRBV11-2 | - | TRBJ1-1
CSGTGGFNTEAFF | TGCAGCGGGACAGGGGGCTTTAACACTGAAGCTTTCTTT | TRBV29-1 | TRBD1 | TRBJ1-1
CASSLLDSGNTEAFF | TGCGCCAGCAGCTTGCTCGACAGTGGGAACACTGAAGCTTTCTTT | TRBV5-1 | - | TRBJ1-1
CASSQDGQHIYGYTF | TGTGCCAGTAGTCAAGATGGACAGCATATCTATGGCTACACCTTC | TRBV19 | - | TRBJ1-2
CAWRKDRGDGETQYF | TGTGCCTGGCGGAAAGACAGGGGTGATGGAGAGACCCAGTACTTC | TRBV30 | TRBD1 | TRBJ2-5
CASSLELSEGAFF | TGTGCCAGCAGCTTAGAATTAAGCGAGGGAGCTTTCTTT | TRBV7-9 | - | TRBJ1-1
CASSALRQATGELFF | TGTGCCAGCAGTGCGCTCCGACAGGCCACCGGGGAGCTGTTTTTT | TRBV6-1 | - | TRBJ2-2
CASSLGGSGYEQYF | TGTGCCAGCAGCTTAGGCGGGAGTGGGTACGAGCAGTACTTC | TRBV7-6 | TRBD2 | TRBJ2-7
CASQGLAGESSKNIQYF | TGTGCCAGCCAGGGACTAGCGGGAGAATCTTCCAAAAACATTCAGTACTTC | TRBV13 | TRBD2 | TRBJ2-4
CASSRSVNTGELFF | TGTGCCAGCAGCAGATCAGTGAACACCGGGGAGCTGTTTTTT | TRBV28 | - | TRBJ2-2
CASSPPYHLSGSGNYEQYF | TGTGCCAGCTCACCACCCTACCATCTTAGCGGGAGCGGTAACTACGAGCAGTACTTC | TRBV18 | TRBD2 | TRBJ2-7
CASTSNGESSYNEQFF | TGCGCCAGCACTTCTAACGGAGAGAGCTCCTACAATGAGCAGTTCTTC | TRBV5-1 | - | TRBJ2-1
CASSQGRQGTWTADTQYF | TGCGCCAGCAGCCAAGGCCGTCAGGGGACATGGACAGCAGATACGCAGTATTTT | TRBV4-1 | - | TRBJ2-3
CASSPPGALKDGYTF | TGTGCCAGCAGTCCCCCGGGAGCTCTTAAGGATGGCTACACCTTC | TRBV6-1 | - | TRBJ1-2
CASSSGTSGSYEQYF | TGTGCCAGCAGCAGCGGGACTAGCGGGTCCTACGAGCAGTACTTC | TRBV5-6 | TRBD2 | TRBJ2-7
CASSQVGLAVTYEQYF | TGTGCCAGCAGCCAGGTGGGACTAGCGGTAACCTACGAGCAGTACTTC | TRBV14 | TRBD2 | TRBJ2-7
CASSQDRGTGEDTQYF | TGCGCCAGCAGCCAAGATAGGGGGACAGGGGAAGATACGCAGTATTTT | TRBV4-1 | TRBD1 | TRBJ2-3
CASSFQGLAGEEQYF | TGTGCCAGCAGTTTTCAGGGACTAGCGGGGGAAGAGCAGTACTTC | TRBV27 | TRBD2 | TRBJ2-7
CASSSDSGYTF | TGTGCCAGCTCATCGGACAGCGGCTACACCTTC | TRBV18 | - | TRBJ1-2
CASSYSSVMNEQFF | TGTGCCAGCAGTTACTCGTCTGTTATGAATGAGCAGTTCTTC | TRBV6-5 | - | TRBJ2-1
CASSVAGVTEQYF | TGTGCCAGCAGTGTAGCGGGAGTCACCGAGCAGTACTTC | TRBV27 | TRBD2 | TRBJ2-7